This T cell receptor beta chain derives from a study of CD8 T cells in ankylosing spondylitis. Study findings and constraints: There were earlier reports of some motif variants in reactive arthritis synovial fluid and blood. Reports say disease-linked clones showed up significantly more in matched ankylosing spondylitis synovial fluid. Seemingly characteristic of ankylosing spondylitis blood was a TCR beta motif consisting of eight highly homologous variants.

In making TCR beta libraries, quantitative 5'-RACE with molecular barcodes was used. TCRdb re-analysed the 5' RACE reads in MiXCR, keeping a single row per CDR3 protein. The table records roughly 260,000 distinct CDR3 sequences, about 19% of them present only once. This clonotype has a count of ten or more. The antigen remains unidentified. Germline CDR1 SQVTM, CDR2 ANQGSEA. The CDR3 contains 12 residues. V gave up 4 bases and J gave up 4 bases, with 10 bases separating them. This sequence originates from a male donor with ankylosing spondylitis or in good health (not recorded which). V usage is TRBV29-1 and J usage is TRBJ1-2; D unclear. What was sequenced was blood, either unsorted or a sorted T cell fraction (not recorded which). Here the CDR3 reads CSVGHPSYGYTF. DNA of the CDR3: TGCAGCGTTGGACACCCTTCCTATGGCTACACCTTC.